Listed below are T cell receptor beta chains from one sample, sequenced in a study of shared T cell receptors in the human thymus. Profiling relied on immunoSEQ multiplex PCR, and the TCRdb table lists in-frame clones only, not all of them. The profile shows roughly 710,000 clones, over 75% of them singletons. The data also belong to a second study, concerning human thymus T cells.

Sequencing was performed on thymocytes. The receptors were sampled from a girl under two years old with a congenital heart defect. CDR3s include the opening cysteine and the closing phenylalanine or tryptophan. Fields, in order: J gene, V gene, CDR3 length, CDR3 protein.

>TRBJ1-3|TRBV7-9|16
CASSRPQGSTGNTIYF
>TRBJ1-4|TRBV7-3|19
CASSDGGEPQGAGNEKLFF
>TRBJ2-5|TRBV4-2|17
CASSHETSGGHQETQYF
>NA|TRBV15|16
CATSTWGGRGSYEQYF
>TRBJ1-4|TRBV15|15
CATSPLARGGEKLFF
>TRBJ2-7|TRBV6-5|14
CASRPRLSSYEQYF
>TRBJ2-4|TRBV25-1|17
CASSPHTEGVAKNIQYF
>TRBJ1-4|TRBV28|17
CASSLFPRQGKGEKLFF
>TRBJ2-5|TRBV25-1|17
CASSAGIAGGIQETQYF
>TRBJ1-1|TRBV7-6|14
CASSLFPGNAEAFF
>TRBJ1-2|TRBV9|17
CASSVHPYSPTNYGYTF
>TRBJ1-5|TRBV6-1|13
CASSQDSHQPQHF
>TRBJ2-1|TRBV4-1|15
CASSQVPETDNEQFF
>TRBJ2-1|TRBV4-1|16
CASSQDRGRLYNEQFF
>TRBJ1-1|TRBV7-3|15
CASSPVTGLNTEAFF
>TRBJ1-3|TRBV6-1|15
CASREDRRSGNTIYF
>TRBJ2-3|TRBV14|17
CASSQDVSGGATDTQYF
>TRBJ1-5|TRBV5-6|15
CASSINRKGNQPQHF
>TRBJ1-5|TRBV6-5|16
CASSWDRINSNQPQHF
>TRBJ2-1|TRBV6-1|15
CASSSIAGGYNEQFF
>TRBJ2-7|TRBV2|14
CASSRQGTWSEQYF
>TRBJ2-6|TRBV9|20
CASSVVGTVPSFSGANVLTF
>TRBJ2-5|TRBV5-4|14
CASHKTDLQETQYF
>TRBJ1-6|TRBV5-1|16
CASSAWIRDNNSPLHF
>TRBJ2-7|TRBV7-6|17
CASSPVPPTDRLREQYF
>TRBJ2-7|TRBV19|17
CASSIGPGQGKSYEQYF
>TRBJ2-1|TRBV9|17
CASSSTSGGALRAEEFF
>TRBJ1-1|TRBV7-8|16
CASSQESPGGNTEAFF
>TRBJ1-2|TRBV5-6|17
CASSLDLLGHTNYGYTF